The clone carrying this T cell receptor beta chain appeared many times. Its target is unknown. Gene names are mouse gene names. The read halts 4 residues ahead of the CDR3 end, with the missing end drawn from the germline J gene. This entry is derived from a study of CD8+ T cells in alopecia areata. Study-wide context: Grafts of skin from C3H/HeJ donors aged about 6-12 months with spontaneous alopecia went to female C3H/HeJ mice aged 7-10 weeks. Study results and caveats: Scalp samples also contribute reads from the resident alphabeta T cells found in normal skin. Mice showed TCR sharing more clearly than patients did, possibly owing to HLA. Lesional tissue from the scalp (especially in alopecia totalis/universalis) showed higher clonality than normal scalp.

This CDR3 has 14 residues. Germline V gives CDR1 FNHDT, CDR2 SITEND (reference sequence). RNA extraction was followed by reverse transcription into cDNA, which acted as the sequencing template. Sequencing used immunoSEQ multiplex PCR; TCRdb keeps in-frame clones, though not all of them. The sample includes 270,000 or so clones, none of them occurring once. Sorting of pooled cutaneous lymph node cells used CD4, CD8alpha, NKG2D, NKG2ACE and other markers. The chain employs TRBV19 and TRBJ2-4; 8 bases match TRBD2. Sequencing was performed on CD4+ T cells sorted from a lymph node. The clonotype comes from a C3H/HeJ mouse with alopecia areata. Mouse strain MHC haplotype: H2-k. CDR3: CASSPWGAENTLYF. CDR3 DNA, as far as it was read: TGTGCCAGCAGCCCCTGGGGGGCCGAAAAC.